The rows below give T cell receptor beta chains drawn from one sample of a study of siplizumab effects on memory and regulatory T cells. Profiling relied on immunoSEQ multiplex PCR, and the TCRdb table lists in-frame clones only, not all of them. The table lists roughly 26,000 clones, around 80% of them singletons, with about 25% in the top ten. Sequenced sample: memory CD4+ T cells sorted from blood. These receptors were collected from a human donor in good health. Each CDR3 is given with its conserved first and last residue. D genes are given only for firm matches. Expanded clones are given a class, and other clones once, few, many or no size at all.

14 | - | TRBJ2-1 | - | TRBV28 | TGTGCCAGCAGTTCGGGAGACAATTACAATGAGCAGTTCTTC | CASSSGDNYNEQFF
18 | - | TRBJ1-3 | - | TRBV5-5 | TGTGCCAGCAGTTACACCCCTCCACAGGGCCCCTCTGGAAACACCATATATTTT | CASSYTPPQGPSGNTIYF
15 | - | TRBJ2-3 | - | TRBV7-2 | TGTGCCAGCAGGCACAGCAGGGGCCCCACAGATACGCAGTATTTT | CASRHSRGPTDTQYF
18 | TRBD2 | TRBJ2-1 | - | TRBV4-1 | TGCGCCAGCAACGACCCGGCGACTAGCGGGATTTCCTACAATGAGCAGTTCTTC | CASNDPATSGISYNEQFF
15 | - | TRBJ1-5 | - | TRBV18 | TGTGCCAGCTCGCTTGAAGCATTTAGCAATCAGCCCCAGCATTTT | CASSLEAFSNQPQHF
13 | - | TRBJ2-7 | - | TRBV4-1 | TGCGCCAGCAGCTCGATCGACCCCCCCGAGCAGTACTTC | CASSSIDPPEQYF
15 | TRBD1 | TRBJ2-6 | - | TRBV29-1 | TGCAGCGTCGGACAGGGAGGCTCTGGGGCCAACGTCCTGACTTTC | CSVGQGGSGANVLTF
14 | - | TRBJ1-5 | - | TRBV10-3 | TGTGCCATCAGTCCGGGGGCTGGCAATCAGCCCCAGCATTTT | CAISPGAGNQPQHF
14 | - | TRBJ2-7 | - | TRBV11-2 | TGTGCCAGCAGCACCGGGACGGAGAATTACGAGCAGTACTTC | CASSTGTENYEQYF
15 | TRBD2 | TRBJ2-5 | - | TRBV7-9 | TGTGCCAGCAGCAAAGGACTAGCGGGACCAGAGACCCAGTACTTC | CASSKGLAGPETQYF
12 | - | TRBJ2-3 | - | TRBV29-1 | TGCAGCGTCGGACAAGGCACAGATACGCAGTATTTT | CSVGQGTDTQYF
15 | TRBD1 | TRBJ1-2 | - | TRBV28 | TGTGCCAGCAGTTTACCGGGACAGGGTTATGATGGCTACACCTTC | CASSLPGQGYDGYTF
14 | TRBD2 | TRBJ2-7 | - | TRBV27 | TGTGCCAGCCGCTCCTTCGGGAGGGCCCATGAGCAGTACTTC | CASRSFGRAHEQYF
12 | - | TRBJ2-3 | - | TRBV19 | TGTGCCAGTAGTATCTCTGGACAGACGCAGTATTTT | CASSISGQTQYF
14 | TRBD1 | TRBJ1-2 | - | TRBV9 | TGTGCCAGCAGCCAACCTGGGACAGGCCGGGGCTACACCTTC | CASSQPGTGRGYTF
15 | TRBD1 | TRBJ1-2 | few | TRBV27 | TGTGCCAGCAGAACCGGGACAGGGATAGGGAATGGCTACACCTTC | CASRTGTGIGNGYTF
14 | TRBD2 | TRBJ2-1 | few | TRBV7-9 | TGTGCCAGCACCCTAGCGGGAAGCTACAATGAGCAGTTCTTC | CASTLAGSYNEQFF
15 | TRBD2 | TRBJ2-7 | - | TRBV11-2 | TGTGCCAGCAGCTTAGTAGGACTAGCGGAGTACGAGCAGTACTTC | CASSLVGLAEYEQYF
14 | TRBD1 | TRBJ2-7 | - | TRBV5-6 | TGTGCCAGCAAGATCCGGGACAGGGTCGGCGAGCAGTACTTC | CASKIRDRVGEQYF
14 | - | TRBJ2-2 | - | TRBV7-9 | TGTGCCAGCAGCCCGGACGGAAACACCGGGGAGCTGTTTTTT | CASSPDGNTGELFF
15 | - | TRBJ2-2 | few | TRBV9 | TGTGCCAGCAGCGTAGGTGGGAGGTACGGCGGGGAGCTGTTTTTT | CASSVGGRYGGELFF
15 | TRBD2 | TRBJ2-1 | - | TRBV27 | TGTGCCAGCAGTTTAAGACTAGCGGGAGTATCAGAGCAGTTCTTC | CASSLRLAGVSEQFF
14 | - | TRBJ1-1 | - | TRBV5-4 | TGTGCCAGCAGCTTGGCCAGCTCGAACACTGAAGCTTTCTTT | CASSLASSNTEAFF
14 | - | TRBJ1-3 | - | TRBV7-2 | TGTGCCAGCAGCTTAGCAGGGTCCGGAAACACCATATATTTT | CASSLAGSGNTIYF
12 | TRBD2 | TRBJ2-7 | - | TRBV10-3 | TGTGCCATCTCCGGACTAGACTACGAGCAGTACTTC | CAISGLDYEQYF
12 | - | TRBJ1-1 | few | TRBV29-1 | TGCAGCGTTGACCCGATGAACACTGAAGCTTTCTTT | CSVDPMNTEAFF
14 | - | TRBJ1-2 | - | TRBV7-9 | TGTGCCCTCCGCGGGGAGACTAACTATGATGGCTACACCTTC | CALRGETNYDGYTF
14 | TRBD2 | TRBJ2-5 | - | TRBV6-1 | TGTGCCAGCAGTGAGTCCAGCGGGAGAGAGACCCAGTACTTC | CASSESSGRETQYF
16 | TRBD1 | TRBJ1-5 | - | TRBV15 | TGTGCCACCAGCCTAGGCCCCGGGACAGTAAATCAGCCCCAGCATTTT | CATSLGPGTVNQPQHF
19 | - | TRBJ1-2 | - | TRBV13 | TGTGCCAGCAGGGAGGAAGGCGGAGGCCTGAGTGAAAGACCTATGGCTACACCCTTC | CASREEGGGLSERPMATPF
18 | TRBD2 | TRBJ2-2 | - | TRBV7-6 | TGTGCCAGCAGCTACTCGCCAGGACTAGCGGGAGGTGACGGGGAGCTGTTTTTT | CASSYSPGLAGGDGELFF
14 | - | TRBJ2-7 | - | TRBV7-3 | TGTGCCAGCAGCTTGGACAGTGGGACCTACGAGCAGTACTTC | CASSLDSGTYEQYF